Following are 19 T cell receptor beta chains from one sample sequenced in a study of T cell responses to AZD1222 COVID-19 vaccine. Here immunoSEQ multiplex PCR was the method, and the copy in TCRdb shows in-frame clones only, minus some. The sample lists some 96,000 clones, roughly 80% seen once, with 13% to 15% in the top ten. The specimen comprised peripheral blood, sampled 28 days after the second AZD1222 dose. The source of these receptors is an adult who received the AZD1222 COVID-19 vaccine.

V is TRBV2 and J is TRBJ1-6; no clear D. The germline CDR1 and CDR2 sequences are SNHLY and FYNNEI. CDR3 length: 15 residues. With 6 bases removed from V and 0 bases from J, the gap between germline ends came to 9 bases. CDR3 sequence reads: CASRSENSYNSPLHF. In nucleotides, the CDR3 is TGTGCCAGCAGGTCAGAGAACTCCTATAATTCACCCCTCCACTTT.

The chain employs TRBV5-4 and TRBJ1-1; TRBD1 might be the D (6 bases). The CDR3 is made up of 14 amino acids. Germline loops: CDR1 SGHNT, CDR2 YYREEE (reference sequence). V was trimmed by 6 bases and J by 2 bases, leaving 14 bases between them. The CDR3, as DNA: TGTGCCAGCACAGGGGCGGGGGGTAACACTGAAGCTTTCTTT. Translation: CASTGAGGNTEAFF.

Remarks on this clone: The same CDR3 arises from other DNA sequences in this sample as well. The rearrangement links TRBV9 to TRBJ2-1; D is unresolved. Trimming took 2 bases from V and 9 from J, leaving 15 bases between them. The CDR3 is 14 amino acids. Germline V gene sequence: CDR1 SGDLS, CDR2 YYNGEE. The CDR3 DNA reads TGTGCCAGCAGCGTCGCCTACCGAGGTGGTGAGCAGTTCTTC. It codes for CASSVAYRGGEQFF. The entire variable domain, with the rest obtained from reference TRBV9 and TRBJ2-1, is as follows: DSGVTQTPKHLITATGQRVTLRCSPRSGDLSVYWYQQSLDQGLQFLIQYYNGEERAKGNILERFSAQQFPDLHSELNLSSLELGDSALYFCASSVAYRGGEQFFGPGTRLTVL.

J is TRBJ1-6 and V is TRBV7-8; D gene ambiguous. V lost 5 bases and J 0 bases, leaving 5 bases between the germline ends. The CDR3 covers 14 residues. Germline V gives CDR1 SGHVS, CDR2 FQNEAQ. CDR3 nucleotide sequence: TGTGCCAGCAGCCCAAACTCCTATAATTCACCCCTCCACTTT. This sequence encodes CASSPNSYNSPLHF.

The CDR3 loop reads CASMPTSTDTEAFF. CDR3 nucleotides: TGTGCCAGCATGCCGACATCGACGGACACTGAAGCTTTCTTT. This rearrangement joins TRBV27 to TRBJ1-1; D unresolved. The CDR3 totals 14 residues. Per the germline V gene, CDR1 is MNHEY and CDR2 is SMNVEV (reference sequence). Trimming took off 7 bases at V and 3 bases at J, with 15 bases between the two ends.

In its sample, this clone was seen a few times. The chain is built from TRBV7-8 and TRBJ2-7, with 7 bases that match TRBD2. Trimming took 5 bases from V and 1 from J; bases not matched to a gene: 8. This CDR3 contains 15 residues. Germline V lookup: CDR1 SGHVS, CDR2 FQNEAQ. CDR3 in amino acids: CASSPLGGGSYEQYF. The CDR3 DNA reads TGTGCCAGCAGCCCCCTCGGGGGAGGGTCCTACGAGCAGTACTTC.

This chain uses TRBV2 with TRBJ1-4, with a weak D call TRBD1 (6 bases). V lost 2 bases, J lost 0 bases, and 10 bases lay in between. CDR3 size: 16 residues. The germline gives CDR1 SNHLY, CDR2 FYNNEI. The CDR3: CASSERGPATNEKLFF. Here the CDR3 DNA reads TGTGCCAGCAGTGAACGGGGGCCTGCAACTAATGAAAAACTGTTTTTT. The full variable domain, its missing parts supplied by reference TRBV2 and TRBJ1-4, is EPEVTQTPSHQVTQMGQEVILRCVPISNHLYFYWYRQILGQKVEFLVSFYNNEISEKSEIFDDQFSVERPDGSNFTLKIRSTKLEDSAMYFCASSERGPATNEKLFFGSGTQLSVL.

This clone was seen once. The V call is TRBV5-1, the J call TRBJ1-5; D unresolved. This CDR3 contains 14 residues. Germline lookup yields CDR1 SGHRS and CDR2 YFSETQ. Trimming removed 4 bases from V and 0 bases from J, with 8 bases in between. The CDR3 sequence: CASSPGDSNQPQHF. In DNA, the CDR3 is TGCGCCAGCAGCCCAGGAGATAGCAATCAGCCCCAGCATTTT.

This sequence joins TRBV4-2 and TRBJ2-1; possible D gene TRBD2, 7 bases. Trimming removed 1 base from V and 0 bases from J, with 13 bases in between. The CDR3 spans 17 residues. Germline assignment: CDR1 LGHNA and CDR2 YNFKEQ. The CDR3 reads CASSQGRGRSSYNEQFF. The CDR3 DNA is TGTGCCAGCAGCCAAGGGCGGGGGCGTAGCTCCTACAATGAGCAGTTCTTC.

The J gene is TRBJ1-1, the V gene TRBV5-5, with 8 bases fitting TRBD1. Germline trimming cut 4 bases from V and 6 bases from J; bases unmatched to any gene: 5. This CDR3 is built from 13 residues. Per the germline V gene, CDR1 is SGHKS and CDR2 is YYEKEE (reference sequence). CDR3 loop: CASSAGQGAEAFF. In DNA form, the CDR3 reads TGTGCCAGCAGCGCCGGACAGGGCGCTGAAGCTTTCTTT.

This chain joins TRBV6-1 and TRBJ2-7; 14 bases align to TRBD2. The CDR3 spans 19 residues. Germline V lookup: CDR1 MNHNS, CDR2 SASEGT. V lost 0 bases, J lost 3 bases, and 10 bases stayed unmatched. DNA of the CDR3: TGTGCCAGCAGTGAAGCCCTGACTAGCGGGAGGGCCGGACTCTACGAGCAGTACTTC. Encoded protein: CASSEALTSGRAGLYEQYF.

The chain joins TRBV18 to TRBJ2-7; TRBD1 matches 8 bases. This CDR3 spans 15 amino acids. Germline CDR1 is KGHSH and CDR2 is LQKENI. Germline trimming cut 5 bases from V and 2 bases from J; bases unmatched to any gene: 8. In DNA, the CDR3 is TGTGCCAGCTCATCTCAGGGGGCGCAAACCTACGAGCAGTACTTC. As protein: CASSSQGAQTYEQYF.

This rearrangement joins TRBV6-1 to TRBJ1-1; no clear D gene. The CDR3 runs 14 residues. Between the trimmed V and J ends, which lost 6 bases and 6 bases, there was a span of 17 bases. Germline V gives CDR1 MNHNS, CDR2 SASEGT. In DNA form, the CDR3 reads TGTGCCAGCAGGCTACAACGGGGATACGCTGAAGCTTTCTTT. This translates into CASRLQRGYAEAFF.

This clone came up a few times. V gene TRBV5-1 combines with J gene TRBJ1-2; tentative D call: TRBD1 (6 bases). V gave up 0 bases and J gave up 7 bases, with 10 bases separating them. Germline assignment: CDR1 SGHRS and CDR2 YFSETQ. The CDR3 spans 13 residues. The CDR3 nucleotides are TGCGCCAGCAGCTTGGAGGGGGGAAGTGGCTACACCTTC. Protein sequence: CASSLEGGSGYTF.

The V call is TRBV6-2 or TRBV6-3, the J call TRBJ1-4, with 7 bases lining up with TRBD1. CDR1 MNHEY and CDR2 SVGEGT come from the germline V gene. This CDR3 spans 15 amino acids. The V gene end was trimmed by 5 bases and the J gene end by 2 bases; junction bases not matched to a gene: 5. Written as DNA, the CDR3 is TGTGCCAGCAGTAAAAGGGGGCAGACTAATGAAAAACTGTTTTTT. It codes for CASSKRGQTNEKLFF.

The CDR3 here is CSVSQGGGGNTIYF. As DNA, the CDR3 is TGCAGCGTCTCACAGGGAGGGGGTGGAAACACCATATATTTT. The chain carries TRBV29-1 and TRBJ1-3, with D perhaps matching TRBD1 (6 bases). The length of the CDR3 is 14 residues. The V end was cut by 6 bases, the J end by 3 bases, with 15 bases between. Germline V gene sequence: CDR1 SQVTM, CDR2 ANQGSEA.

This clone has just one count. This chain links TRBV19 with TRBJ1-2, with 10 bases identical to TRBD1. In germline, CDR1 is LNHDA, CDR2 SQIVND (reference sequence). There are 18 residues in the CDR3. Trimming took 7 bases from V and 6 from J; bases not matched to a gene: 20. The chain's CDR3 is CASTASGTGDRLRNGYTF. DNA for the CDR3: TGTGCCAGTACGGCTTCCGGGACAGGGGATAGATTGAGGAATGGCTACACCTTC.

This clone was recorded once. The V and J genes are TRBV18 and TRBJ1-5; 8 nucleotides agree with TRBD1. CDR1 is KGHSH and CDR2 is LQKENI in the germline V gene. The CDR3 totals 15 residues. Trimming removed 6 bases from V and 7 bases from J; junction bases left unmatched: 11. CDR3 amino acids: CASSLGTGEGQPQHF. The CDR3 nucleotides are TGTGCCAGCTCCCTCGGGACAGGTGAAGGGCAGCCCCAGCATTTT. The variable domain in full, completed from reference TRBV18 and TRBJ1-5, reads NAGVMQNPRHLVRRRGQEARLRCSPMKGHSHVYWYRQLPEEGLKFMVYLQKENIIDESGMPKERFSAEFPKEGPSILRIQQVVRGDSAAYFCASSLGTGEGQPQHFGDGTRLSIL.

This clone has a handful of counts. J is TRBJ2-1 and V is TRBV20-1; D might be TRBD1 (5 bases). The CDR3 consists of 14 residues. Trimming shortened V by 3 bases and J by 0 bases, and 9 bases separated the two germline ends. In germline, CDR1 is DFQATT, CDR2 SNEGSKA (reference sequence). The CDR3 DNA follows: TGCAGTGCTAGTAGGGGTAGCTCCTACAATGAGCAGTTCTTC. Encoded protein: CSASRGSSYNEQFF.